The rows below give T cell receptor beta chains drawn from one sample of a study of cytomegalovirus exposure and HLA in healthy donors. Profiling relied on immunoSEQ multiplex PCR, and the TCRdb table lists in-frame clones only, not all of them. The sample holds 150,000 to 200,000 clones, about 90% seen once. The sequenced sample was PBMCs. The receptors shown here come from a girl under three years old in good health and CMV-seronegative. The CDR3 runs from the conserved cysteine through the conserved F or W. Fields, in order: J gene, V gene, clone size, D gene, CDR3 DNA, CDR3 protein. The D gene is left open where the match is weak. The size of a clone is reported for some rows only, either as once, few or many, or as a class for expanded clones.

TRBJ2-5 TRBV5-1 NA NA TGCGCCAGCAGCTTGGAACGCGGGGTTCAACTAATGACCCAGTACTTC CASSLERGVQLMTQYF
TRBJ1-5 TRBV4-1 NA NA TGCGCCAGCAGCCGAGTCCTCGCGGGCAATCAGCCCCAGCATTTT CASSRVLAGNQPQHF
TRBJ2-1 TRBV10-2 NA TRBD1 TGCGCCAGCAGTGGGCCGGACAGGGACAATGAGCAGTTCTTC CASSGPDRDNEQFF
TRBJ1-2 TRBV6-1 NA TRBD1 TGTGCCAGCAGTGAAGCCCAAACCTCCGTAGGGGGCAGCTATGGCTACACCTTC CASSEAQTSVGGSYGYTF
TRBJ2-7 TRBV5-1 few TRBD2 TGCGCCAGCGGAACCGGGACTAGCGGACGTGAGCAGTACTTC CASGTGTSGREQYF
TRBJ1-4 TRBV4-1 NA NA TGCGCCAGCAGCCAACTGCGATTTGCAACTAATGAAAAACTGTTTTTT CASSQLRFATNEKLFF
TRBJ1-5 TRBV23-1 NA NA TGCGCCAGCAGTCAATCCACCCCGGGGAACTTTTCTAGCAATCAGCCCCAGCATTTT CASSQSTPGNFSSNQPQHF
TRBJ2-1 TRBV6-5 NA TRBD2 TGTGCCAGCAGCCATGGGGCGGGAGAGAATGAGCAGTTCTTC CASSHGAGENEQFF
TRBJ2-5 TRBV7-9 NA NA TGTTCCAGCAGCTTAAGTCGGGAGACCCAGTACTTC CSSSLSRETQYF
TRBJ1-1 TRBV10-3 NA NA TGTGCCGCAGTCGGGGGGCTAAACACTGAAGCTTTCTTT CAAVGGLNTEAFF
TRBJ2-5 TRBV27 NA TRBD2 TGTGCCAGCAGTTTATCGGGAGGGCCGGGAGAGACCCAGTACTTC CASSLSGGPGETQYF
TRBJ1-5 TRBV19 NA NA TGTGCCAGTAGGAATACAGGGATGGGCAATCAGCCCCAGCATTTT CASRNTGMGNQPQHF
TRBJ2-1 TRBV6-1 NA TRBD1 TGTGCCAGCCTGCCGGGACAGGGAATGGTCAATGAGCAGTTCTTC CASLPGQGMVNEQFF
TRBJ1-2 TRBV13 NA TRBD1 TGTGCCAGCAGCGCAGACAGGGCTGGAGATGGCTACACCTTC CASSADRAGDGYTF
TRBJ1-1 TRBV10-3 NA NA TGTGCCATCAGTGAGCCGGCACAGGGATCCACTGAAGCTTTCTTT CAISEPAQGSTEAFF
TRBJ2-5 TRBV7-2 NA TRBD2 TGTGCCAGCAGCTTATGGACTAGCGGGAGGGGGGAGCAGTACTTC CASSLWTSGRGEQYF
TRBJ1-6 TRBV10-3 NA TRBD1 TGTGCCACCCAGCTTCGGACAGGGGGTTTCTCACCCCTCCACTTT CATQLRTGGFSPLHF
TRBJ1-2 TRBV6-5 NA TRBD1 TGTGCCAGCGGTGACAGGGGAATAGAAGGCTACACCTTC CASGDRGIEGYTF
TRBJ1-3 TRBV6-5 NA NA TGTGCCAGCAGTTACGACAGCTCCTCTGGAAACACCATATATTTT CASSYDSSSGNTIYF
TRBJ2-1 TRBV6-5 NA TRBD2 TGTGCCAGCACTCCGACTAGCGGGCCCTACAATGAGCAGTTCTTC CASTPTSGPYNEQFF
TRBJ1-3 TRBV6-5 NA NA TGTGCCAGCAGTTACAGGCAGGGCTTTGGAAACACCATATATTTT CASSYRQGFGNTIYF
TRBJ2-3 TRBV5-1 NA TRBD2 TGCGCCAGCAGCGGGGGGGACTCCACAGATACGCAGTATTTT CASSGGDSTDTQYF
TRBJ2-7 TRBV2 NA NA TGTGCCAGCAGGTACAGAGCCGGGGCCTACGAGCAGTACTTC CASRYRAGAYEQYF
TRBJ2-3 TRBV19 NA TRBD2 TGTGCCAGTAGTATCGGACTAGATTTATATACGCAGTATTTT CASSIGLDLYTQYF
TRBJ2-7 TRBV5-4 few TRBD2 TGTGCCAGCTCCCGTGGTAGCGGGGTAGACTACGAGCAGTACTTC CASSRGSGVDYEQYF
TRBJ1-2 TRBV25-1 once NA TGTGCCAGCAGTGAATGGCTTGGGGGGTCGGGTGGCTACACCTTC CASSEWLGGSGGYTF
TRBJ2-7 TRBV27 NA TRBD2 TGTGCCAGCAGCGTTACTAGCGGGACGTACGAGCAGTACTTC CASSVTSGTYEQYF
TRBJ1-2 TRBV5-8 NA NA TGTGCCAGCAGCTTGGCCCGACAGGTTTTGAACTATGGCTACACCTTC CASSLARQVLNYGYTF
TRBJ2-7 TRBV30 NA NA TGTGCCTGGAGTGTACGAGACAGAGATTCCTACGAGCAGTACTTC CAWSVRDRDSYEQYF
TRBJ1-2 TRBV19 NA TRBD1 TGTGCCAGTAGTATGTTCGGACAGGGGGCGCCTGGCTACACCTTC CASSMFGQGAPGYTF
TRBJ2-1 TRBV15 NA TRBD2 TGTGCCACCAGCAGAGGGGCTAGCGGGGCCAATGAGCAGTTCTTC CATSRGASGANEQFF
TRBJ2-7 TRBV30 NA NA TGTGCCTGGAGTGAAGGTAGAGGATATGACGAGCAGTACTTC CAWSEGRGYDEQYF
TRBJ2-7 TRBV7-9 NA NA TGTGCCAGCAGCTTAGTGAAGGAGGCCTACGAGCAGTACTTC CASSLVKEAYEQYF
TRBJ2-1 TRBV27 NA NA TGTGCCAGCAGGGACAGCCCCTACAATGAGCAGTTCTTC CASRDSPYNEQFF
TRBJ2-7 TRBV5-1 NA NA TGCGCCAGCAGCCCCGGGGTGGACGAGCAGTACTTC CASSPGVDEQYF
TRBJ1-3 TRBV5-6 NA TRBD1 TGTGCCAGCAGCCTGACCCCGGGACAGGGTCGAAACACCATATATTTT CASSLTPGQGRNTIYF
TRBJ1-1 TRBV7-8 NA TRBD1 TGTGCCAGCAGCGAAAGGACAGGTCGAGGCACTGAAGCTTTCTTT CASSERTGRGTEAFF
TRBJ2-7 TRBV19 NA NA TGTGCCAGTAGTCCCTTACTCGACAGGTACGAGCAGTACTTC CASSPLLDRYEQYF
TRBJ1-2 TRBV5-1 once TRBD1 TGCGCCAGCAGCTTGGCCGGGGGACAGGCCTTCTATGGCTACACCTTC CASSLAGGQAFYGYTF
TRBJ1-4 TRBV19 NA TRBD1 TGTGCCAGTAGTAGGAGGGGACAGGAGTTTGCAACTAATGAAAAACTGTTTTTT CASSRRGQEFATNEKLFF
TRBJ2-7 TRBV5-4 few NA TGTGCCAGCAGCTTGGAGGCTAGCCGAGCCTACGAGCAGTACTTC CASSLEASRAYEQYF
TRBJ1-1 TRBV30 NA NA TGTGCCTGCCGGGGGGCGAGAACTGAAGCTTTCTTT CACRGARTEAFF
TRBJ2-1 TRBV29-1 few NA NA CSVDGTGVPEQFF
TRBJ2-7 TRBV5-1 NA TRBD1 TGCGCCAGCAGCCAGGACAGGGTATACGAGCAGTACTTC CASSQDRVYEQYF
TRBJ1-1 TRBV4-3 NA NA TGCGCCAGCAGCCAAGTCGGCTCAGGGCCGAACACTGAAGCTTTCTTT CASSQVGSGPNTEAFF
TRBJ2-7 TRBV6-6 NA TRBD1 TGTGCCAGCAGTTACTCCGGGACAGGGGCCTACTACGAGCAGTACTTC CASSYSGTGAYYEQYF
TRBJ2-4 TRBV7-9 NA NA TGTGCCAGCAACTCAAGGGAGAGTGAAAACATTCAGTACTTC CASNSRESENIQYF
TRBJ2-5 TRBV19 once NA TGTGCCAGTAGTAACGGACAGTTTTTCCAAGAGACCCAGTACTTC CASSNGQFFQETQYF
TRBJ1-2 TRBV5-6 NA TRBD1 TGTGCCAGCAGCTTACAGGGGTATGGCTACACCTTC CASSLQGYGYTF
TRBJ2-5 TRBV4-1 NA NA TGCGCCAGCAGCCAAGCTTATACCGGCGAGTACGGGGGGACCCAGTACTTC CASSQAYTGEYGGTQYF
TRBJ2-3 TRBV5-1 NA NA TGCGCCAGCAACCCTGGAGGGCCGGTGGATACGCAGTATTTT CASNPGGPVDTQYF
TRBJ2-1 TRBV4-3 NA TRBD1 TGCGCCAGCAGCCAAGAAGGGGGCGCTGGCTTCTCCTACAATGAGCAGTTCTTC CASSQEGGAGFSYNEQFF
TRBJ1-2 TRBV7-9 NA TRBD1 TGTTCCAGCAGCTTAGACAGGGTGGCTTATGGCTACACCTTC CSSSLDRVAYGYTF
TRBJ1-1 TRBV6-1 NA NA TGTGCCAGCAGTGAAGCGCGGAGATTGTGGGTGAACACTGAAGCTTTCTTT CASSEARRLWVNTEAFF